The T cell receptor beta chain under discussion was sequenced for a study of spatial heterogeneity in lung cancer. This clonotype was counted ten times or more. This CDR3 is built from 12 residues. Trimming left V 3 bases short and J 8 bases short, with 10 bases between. Time point in this sample: sample taken at primary tumor resection. TCRdb recomputed calls from the 5' RACE reads with MiXCR, one row per CDR3 protein. The sample yields about 23,000 distinct CDR3 sequences, about 4.4% seen once. Sequenced material: PBMCs, taken at surgery. The V call is TRBV12-3 or TRBV12-4, the J call TRBJ1-1; D unclear. This TCR came from a male donor with early-stage non-small cell lung cancer. The CDR3 sequence: CASSFSQKEAFF. The CDR3, as DNA: TGTGCCAGCAGTTTCAGTCAAAAGGAAGCTTTCTTT.